This paragraph reports one T cell receptor beta chain. The sample originates from a study of cytomegalovirus exposure and HLA in healthy donors. 13 Jbeta primers and 60 Vbeta primers were used for the PCR. Assay: immunoSEQ multiplex PCR; the TCRdb copy retains only in-frame clones and omits some. The sample data list 70,000 or so clones. The sequenced sample consisted of PBMCs. The TCR was taken from a boy aged 5-17 years in good health and CMV-seronegative.

The CDR3 loop is CASSVGGEETQYF. The CDR3 bases are TGTGCCAGCAGCGTAGGGGGGGAAGAGACCCAGTACTTC. The chain joins TRBV9 to TRBJ2-5, with D possibly TRBD2 on 6 matching bases. Germline V lookup: CDR1 SGDLS, CDR2 YYNGEE. V lost 0 bases and J 3 bases, leaving 6 bases between the germline ends. CDR3 length equals 13 residues. Full variable domain (outside the CDR3, taken from reference TRBV9 and TRBJ2-5): DSGVTQTPKHLITATGQRVTLRCSPRSGDLSVYWYQQSLDQGLQFLIQYYNGEERAKGNILERFSAQQFPDLHSELNLSSLELGDSALYFCASSVGGEETQYFGPGTRLLVL.